This T cell receptor beta chain was documented in a study of blood T cell repertoires in COVID-19. The CDR3 runs to 15 residues. From germline, CDR1 is SGDLS and CDR2 YYNGEE. V was cut by 0 bases and J by 0 bases, with 7 bases left in between. Sequenced by immunoSEQ multiplex PCR; TCRdb stores in-frame clones only, minus some. The sample holds over 350,000 clones; more than 85% are singletons and the top ten take more than 0.85%. The chain links TRBV9 to TRBJ1-3, with unresolved D. This TCR came from a middle-aged woman who had been exposed to COVID-19. The sample was PBMCs or T cells enriched from blood (not recorded which). The CDR3 nucleotides are TGTGCCAGCAGCGTAGGGGCCTTCTCTGGAAACACCATATATTTT. Translating it yields CASSVGAFSGNTIYF.